The 11 T cell receptor beta chains given below trace back to one sample, sequenced in a study of T cells in Graves' hyperthyroidism and ophthalmopathy (dated by TCRdb to about 2019). The method behind the library was multiplex PCR. TCRdb shows the sequencer as Illumina HiSeq 2000. Amplification of TCR beta CDR3 regions was carried out from RNA transcripts. The TCR CDR3 was subjected to a first round of RT-PCR using the HTBI primer set and the Qiagen OneStep RT-PCR kit. The public sequencing data were trimmed at Q25 with fastp and processed into clonotypes with MiXCR by TCRdb, which kept only in-frame beta chains. CDR3 protein sequences are deduplicated, and each keeps its most common genes and DNA. In all, the sample holds 200,000 to 300,000 distinct CDR3 sequences, and 16% of those were seen once. About 30% of the sample is held by the ten biggest clonotypes. Sequencing was carried out using blood. These receptors were taken from a young woman with Graves' ophthalmopathy.

This clonotype was counted many times. For the CDR3, the DNA is TGTGCCAGCAGTGACTCAGTAAGGGATGAAGCTTTCTTT. It translates to CASSDSVRDEAFF. This rearrangement joins TRBV2 to TRBJ1-1, with D unresolved. This CDR3 has 13 amino acids. The germline V gene has CDR1 SNHLY and CDR2 FYNNEI. Trimming took 3 bases from V and 7 from J, leaving 12 bases between them.

This chain connects TRBV14 to TRBJ2-7; TRBD2 matches 8 bases. The CDR3 is made up of 14 amino acids. Germline V CDR1 and CDR2: SGHDN, FVKESK. V lost 5 bases, J lost 7 bases, and 10 bases stayed unmatched. Here the CDR3 reads CASSFSGTFREQYF. The CDR3 nucleotides are TGTGCCAGCAGCTTTAGCGGGACGTTTCGGGAGCAGTACTTC.

There are many counts of this clonotype. The chain couples TRBV12-3 or TRBV12-4 to TRBJ2-2, with D hard to call. This CDR3 is 13 amino acids long. Trimming cost V 6 bases and J 5 bases, with 10 bases left between them. CDR3 in amino acids: CASSPSDTGELFF. The CDR3 bases are TGTGCCAGCAGCCCCTCAGATACCGGGGAGCTGTTTTTT.

This clonotype was seen at least ten times. This chain links TRBV2 with TRBJ1-2, with 7 positions matching TRBD1. Germline V lookup: CDR1 SNHLY, CDR2 FYNNEI. The CDR3 has 13 residues. V dropped 6 bases and J dropped 2; count of bases not matched to a gene: 3. The CDR3 nucleotides read TGTGCCAGCAGCGCGGACAGGAACTATGGCTACACCTTC. Its protein product is CASSADRNYGYTF.

This clonotype was detected many times. The CDR3 protein is CASSQETPGELFF. The CDR3 DNA sequence: TGCGCCAGCAGCCAAGAAACTCCCGGGGAGCTGTTTTTT. V and J are TRBV4-3 and TRBJ2-2; D not certain. In germline, CDR1 is LGHNA, CDR2 YSLEER. Trimming took off 0 bases at V and 6 bases at J, with 5 bases between the two ends. The CDR3 runs 13 residues.

The chain employs TRBV11-3 and TRBJ1-2, with 7 bases aligning to TRBD1. From germline, CDR1 is SGHNT and CDR2 YENEEA. The length of the CDR3 is 17 residues. The V segment lost 4 bases and the J segment 8 bases; nucleotides outside the gene matches: 19. The chain's CDR3 is CASSSRDSRSIGGGYTF. For the CDR3, the DNA is TGTGCCAGCAGCTCCCGGGACAGTCGTTCCATTGGCGGCGGCTACACCTTC.

This rearrangement joins TRBV10-3 to TRBJ2-3; 9 bases map to TRBD2. The length of the CDR3 is 14 residues. With V trimmed by 8 bases and J by 4 bases, 7 bases remained unmatched. CDR1 and CDR2 (germline): ENHRY, SYGVKD. Here the CDR3 reads CAIEAGGRPDTQYF. CDR3 DNA: TGTGCCATCGAGGCGGGGGGGCGCCCAGATACGCAGTATTTT.

This clonotype has at least ten counts. Here the CDR3 DNA reads TGTGCCAGCAGCTTAGCCGGGGGCGATGGCTACACCTTC. Translation gives CASSLAGGDGYTF. The chain employs TRBV11-2 and TRBJ1-2; D possibly corresponds to TRBD1 (6 bases). CDR1 and CDR2 (germline): SGHAT, FQNNGV. Trimming took 1 base from V and 6 from J, leaving 9 bases between them. CDR3 length: 13 residues.

This clonotype showed up many times. This chain uses TRBV7-2 with TRBJ1-1, with D unresolved. V dropped 2 bases and J dropped 6 bases, with 16 bases sitting between them. This CDR3 region has 15 residues. Germline V gene sequence: CDR1 SGHTA, CDR2 FQGNSA. The CDR3 DNA reads as TGTGCCAGCAGCTTACCCCTACGCCTTCGACCTGAAGCTTTCTTT. Protein sequence: CASSLPLRLRPEAFF.

As concerns this clonotype: This may come from a read error, since a much larger clone is one base off. V gene TRBV9 combines with J gene TRBJ2-3; 9 nucleotides match TRBD1. Germline loops: CDR1 SGDLS, CDR2 YYNGEE. This CDR3 comprises 15 residues. This CDR3 reads CASTREQGATDTHYF. CDR3 DNA: TGTGCCAGCACCAGAGAACAGGGGGCGACAGATACGCACTATTTT.

This clonotype has ten or more counts. The V and J genes are TRBV13 and TRBJ1-1; no reliable D call. The CDR3 is made up of 14 amino acids. The germline V and J ends were trimmed by 2 bases and 4 bases, with 11 bases remaining between them. Per the germline V gene, CDR1 is PRHDT and CDR2 is FYEKMQ (reference sequence). CDR3 sequence (DNA): TGTGCCAGCAGCTTAATTTCGGGGAGCACTGAAGCTTTCTTT. Its protein product is CASSLISGSTEAFF.